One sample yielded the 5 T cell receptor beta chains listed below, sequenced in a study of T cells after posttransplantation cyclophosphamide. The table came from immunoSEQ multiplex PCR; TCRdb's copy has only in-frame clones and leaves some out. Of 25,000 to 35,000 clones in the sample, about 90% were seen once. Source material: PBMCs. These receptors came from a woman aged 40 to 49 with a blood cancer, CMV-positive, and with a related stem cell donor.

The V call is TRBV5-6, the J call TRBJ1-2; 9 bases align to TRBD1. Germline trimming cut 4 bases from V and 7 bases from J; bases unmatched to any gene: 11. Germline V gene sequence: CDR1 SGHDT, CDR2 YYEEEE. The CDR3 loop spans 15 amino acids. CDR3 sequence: CASSLRDRELSGYTF. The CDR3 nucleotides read TGTGCCAGCAGCCTCCGGGACAGGGAATTGAGTGGCTACACCTTC.

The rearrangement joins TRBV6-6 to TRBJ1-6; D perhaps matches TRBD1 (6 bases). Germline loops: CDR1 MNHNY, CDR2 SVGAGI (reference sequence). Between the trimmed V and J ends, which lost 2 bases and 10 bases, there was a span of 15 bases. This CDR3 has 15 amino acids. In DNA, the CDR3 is TGTGCCAGCAGTTACGGTTTGGCAGGGGACTCACCCCTCCACTTT. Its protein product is CASSYGLAGDSPLHF.

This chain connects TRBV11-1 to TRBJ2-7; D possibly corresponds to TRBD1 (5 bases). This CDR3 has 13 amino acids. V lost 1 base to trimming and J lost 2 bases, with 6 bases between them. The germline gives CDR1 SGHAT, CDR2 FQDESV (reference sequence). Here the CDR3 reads CASSLGQTYEQYF. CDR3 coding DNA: TGTGCCAGCAGCTTAGGACAGACCTACGAGCAGTACTTC.

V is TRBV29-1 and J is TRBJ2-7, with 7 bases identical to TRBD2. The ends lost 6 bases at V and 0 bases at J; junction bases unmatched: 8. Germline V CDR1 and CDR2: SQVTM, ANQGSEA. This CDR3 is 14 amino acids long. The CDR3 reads CSVGESGTSYEQYF. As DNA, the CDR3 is TGCAGCGTGGGGGAGAGCGGGACCTCCTACGAGCAGTACTTC.

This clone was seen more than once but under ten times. CDR3 sequence (DNA): TGTGCCAGCAGCTTTCGGGGGATTATGAACACTGAAGCTTTCTTT. It encodes CASSFRGIMNTEAFF. The chain is built from TRBV7-2 and TRBJ1-1, with D possibly TRBD1 on 5 matching bases. The CDR3 runs to 15 residues. Germline V gives CDR1 SGHTA, CDR2 FQGNSA. V was trimmed by 3 bases and J by 0 bases, leaving 11 bases between them.